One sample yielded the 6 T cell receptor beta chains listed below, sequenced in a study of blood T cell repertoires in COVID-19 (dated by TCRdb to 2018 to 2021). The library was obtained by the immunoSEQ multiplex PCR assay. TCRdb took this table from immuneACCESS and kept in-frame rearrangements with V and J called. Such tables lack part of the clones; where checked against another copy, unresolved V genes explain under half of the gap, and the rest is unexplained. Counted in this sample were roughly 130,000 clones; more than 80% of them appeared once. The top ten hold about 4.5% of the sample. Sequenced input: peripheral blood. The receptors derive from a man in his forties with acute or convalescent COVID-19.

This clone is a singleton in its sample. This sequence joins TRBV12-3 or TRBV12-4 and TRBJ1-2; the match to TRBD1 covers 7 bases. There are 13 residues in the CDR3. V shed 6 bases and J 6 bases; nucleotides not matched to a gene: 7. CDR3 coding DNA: TGTGCCAGCAGGCAACAGGGGAAAGATGGCTACACCTTC. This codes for CASRQQGKDGYTF.

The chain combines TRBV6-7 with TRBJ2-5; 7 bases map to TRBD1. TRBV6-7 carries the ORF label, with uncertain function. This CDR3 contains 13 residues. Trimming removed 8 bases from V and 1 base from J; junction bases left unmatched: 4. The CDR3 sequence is CASLRTGQETQYF. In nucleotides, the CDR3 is TGTGCCAGCCTCCGGACAGGCCAAGAGACCCAGTACTTC.

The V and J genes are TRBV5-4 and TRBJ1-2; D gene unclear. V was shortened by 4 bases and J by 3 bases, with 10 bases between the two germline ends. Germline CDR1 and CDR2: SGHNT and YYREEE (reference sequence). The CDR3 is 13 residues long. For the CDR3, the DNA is TGTGCCAGCAGCCGGCAGGAATACTATGGCTACACCTTC. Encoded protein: CASSRQEYYGYTF. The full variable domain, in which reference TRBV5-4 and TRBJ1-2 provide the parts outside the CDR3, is ETGVTQSPTHLIKTRGQQVTLRCSSQSGHNTVSWYQQALGQGPQFIFQYYREEENGRGNFPPRFSGLQFPNYSSELNVNALELDDSALYLCASSRQEYYGYTFGSGTRLTVV.

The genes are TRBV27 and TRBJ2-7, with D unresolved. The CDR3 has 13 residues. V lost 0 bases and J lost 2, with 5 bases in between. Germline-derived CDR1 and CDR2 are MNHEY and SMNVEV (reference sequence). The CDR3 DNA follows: TGTGCCAGCAGTTTATCTAGTCCCTACGAGCAGTACTTC. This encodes CASSLSSPYEQYF.

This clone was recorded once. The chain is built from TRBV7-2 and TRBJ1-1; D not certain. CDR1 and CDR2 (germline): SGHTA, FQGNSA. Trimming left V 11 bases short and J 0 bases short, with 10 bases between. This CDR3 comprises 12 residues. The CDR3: CAGGLMNTEAFF. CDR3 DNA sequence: TGTGCCGGTGGACTTATGAACACTGAAGCTTTCTTT.

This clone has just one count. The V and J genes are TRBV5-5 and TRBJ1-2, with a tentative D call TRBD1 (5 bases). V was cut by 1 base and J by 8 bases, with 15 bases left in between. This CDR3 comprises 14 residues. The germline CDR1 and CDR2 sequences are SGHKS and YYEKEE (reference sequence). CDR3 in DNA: TGTGCCAGCAGCTTGCAGGGTCGTGGCTCCGGCTACACCTTC. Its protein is CASSLQGRGSGYTF.